This T cell receptor beta chain is from a study of low-dose radiotherapy and immunotherapy resistance in tumors. For the study at large: Every two weeks, cyclophosphamide 200 mg/m2 was infused one day before radiation plus immunotherapy. For four cycles from cycle 1 day 1, patients took 300 mg oral aspirin daily.

This clonotype was found many times. Covering alpha and beta chains, TRAV- and TRBV-specific primers were used for the first-strand cDNA. The TCRs were subjected to amplification over roughly 18 PCR cycles employing a constant-region primer in conjunction with a V-primer adapter. By in vitro transcription, the isolated mRNA was amplified. From the reads, TCRdb called clonotypes with MiXCR, one entry per CDR3 protein. Found here are about 91,000 distinct CDR3 sequences, 20% to 25% of them singletons; the top ten hold around 13%. The germline V gene encodes CDR1 SGHDT and CDR2 YYEEEE. Trimming removed 3 bases at V and 7 bases at J, with 13 bases between. There are 13 residues in the CDR3. The time point: after trial treatment. Indicated treatment: LDRT plus nivolumab, ipilimumab, low-dose cyclophosphamide and aspirin (RACIN trial).

The material was PBMCs, obtained after low-dose radiotherapy plus immunotherapy. V and J are TRBV5-6 and TRBJ1-2; D is perhaps TRBD1 (5 bases). This TCR was sampled from a female donor with ovarian cancer. The DNA for the CDR3 is TGTGCCAGCAGCTCTGCCGGGGACTCTGGCTACACCTTC. This codes for CASSSAGDSGYTF.